These 11 T cell receptor beta chains came from one sample sequenced in a study of T cell changes during pregnancy in multiple sclerosis. Repertoires were generated with immunoSEQ multiplex PCR, while TCRdb's copy carries only in-frame clones and drops some. The data show approximately 71,000 clones, over 85% seen once. The sequences come from peripheral blood, collected in the third trimester of pregnancy. The receptors stem from a female donor with multiple sclerosis, enrolled in a pregnancy study.

The genes are TRBV19 and TRBJ1-2; 9 bases fit TRBD1. V was pared by 5 bases and J by 4 bases, with 23 bases of the junction left unmatched. Germline CDR1 and CDR2: LNHDA and SQIVND (reference sequence). The CDR3 extends over 20 amino acids. In DNA, the CDR3 is TGTGCCAGTAGTTACCGGGACAGGGAAATTCCGGTTCGGAATTCCTATGGCTACACCTTC. It specifies CASSYRDREIPVRNSYGYTF.

CDR3 coding DNA: TGCGCCAGCAGCCAAGAAACGGGACAGGGAAGGACTGAAGCTTTCTTT. The encoded protein is CASSQETGQGRTEAFF. V usage is TRBV4-1 and J usage is TRBJ1-1; 9 positions agree with TRBD1. The CDR3 spans 16 residues. V trimming: 0 bases; J trimming: 5 bases; junction bases outside the gene matches: 7. Germline CDR1 reads MGHRA; CDR2 reads YSYEKL.

Of note for this clone: This sample also contains other DNA sequences that code for the same CDR3. V usage is TRBV5-1 and J usage is TRBJ2-2; TRBD1 agrees at 7 bases. CDR3 size: 15 residues. J lost 2 bases, V lost 4 bases, and 5 bases had no gene match. Per the germline V gene, CDR1 is SGHRS and CDR2 is YFSETQ. CDR3 in DNA: TGCGCCAGCAGCCTGAGACAGGGAAACACCGGGGAGCTGTTTTTT. Its protein is CASSLRQGNTGELFF.

The chain links TRBV27 to TRBJ2-5, with D possibly matching TRBD2 (6 bases). In germline, CDR1 is MNHEY, CDR2 SMNVEV (reference sequence). This CDR3 comprises 18 residues. V lost 5 bases and J lost 3, with 25 bases in between. The CDR3 protein is CASSPVGRGIPPEETQYF. CDR3 DNA: TGTGCCAGCAGTCCGGTGGGCCGCGGGATTCCACCCGAAGAGACCCAGTACTTC.

The rearrangement links TRBV14 to TRBJ2-1; TRBD2 matches at 12 bases. The germline V gene has CDR1 SGHDN and CDR2 FVKESK. The CDR3 is made up of 19 amino acids. J lost 5 bases, V lost 0 bases, and 11 bases had no gene match. The CDR3 DNA sequence: TGTGCCAGCAGCCAAGATATGGCTAGCGGGAGGGCCGTCGACAATGAGCAGTTCTTC. Amino acid sequence: CASSQDMASGRAVDNEQFF.

The gene calls are TRBV7-9 and TRBJ2-1; weak D call: TRBD1 (5 bases). Looked up from germline, CDR1 is SEHNR and CDR2 is FQNEAQ (reference sequence). CDR3 length equals 12 residues. The V end was cut by 1 base, the J end by 14 bases, with 12 bases between. For the CDR3, the DNA is TGTGCCAGCAGCTTAGAAGGGGCTAGAAAGTTCTTC. Translating gives CASSLEGARKFF.

This chain connects TRBV7-9 to TRBJ1-2; 11 nucleotides agree with TRBD1. Trimming at V came to 2 bases and at J to 2 bases, leaving 4 bases not matched to a gene. Germline lookup yields CDR1 SEHNR and CDR2 FQNEAQ (reference sequence). The CDR3 runs 16 residues. CDR3 coding DNA: TGTGCCAGCAGCTTATCCGGACAGGGGGCGAACTATGGCTACACCTTC. Encoded protein: CASSLSGQGANYGYTF.

The V call is TRBV5-1, the J call TRBJ2-2; 8 bases map to TRBD2. Trimming at V came to 4 bases and at J to 5 bases, leaving 10 bases not matched to a gene. Germline values: CDR1 SGHRS, CDR2 YFSETQ. The CDR3 totals 16 residues. CDR3 residues: CASSLGTSEYTGELFF. As DNA, the CDR3 is TGCGCCAGCAGCCTCGGGACTAGTGAATATACCGGGGAGCTGTTTTTT.

The chain is built from TRBV27 and TRBJ2-5, with 8 bases lining up with TRBD2. Losses at the gene ends were 6 bases for V and 3 bases for J; bases not matched to a gene: 24. The germline gives CDR1 MNHEY, CDR2 SMNVEV (reference sequence). The CDR3 is 20 amino acids. In nucleotides, the CDR3 is TGTGCCAGCAGACCCTTCCCCTGGACTAGCTCGGGCTTAGACGAAGAGACCCAGTACTTC. Translation: CASRPFPWTSSGLDEETQYF.

This clone showed up just once. The gene calls are TRBV12-5 and TRBJ2-7; maybe TRBD1 (7 bases). The CDR3 consists of 12 residues. V was cut by 9 bases and J by 3 bases, with 12 bases left in between. From germline, CDR1 is LGHNT and CDR2 FRNRAP. The CDR3, as DNA: TGTGCTAGCCACCAGGGGGGCTACGAGCAGTACTTC. Translated, it gives CASHQGGYEQYF.

The chain has TRBV5-4 and TRBJ2-7, with a possible D match to TRBD2 (5 bases). Deletions cut 2 bases from V and 9 bases from J, with 18 bases between. Germline-derived CDR1 and CDR2 are SGHNT and YYREEE (reference sequence). The CDR3 loop spans 14 amino acids. CDR3 sequence reads: CASSFGETYERQYF. The DNA for the CDR3 is TGTGCCAGCAGCTTCGGGGAGACTTACGAGAGGCAGTACTTC.